A selection of T cell receptor beta chains follows, all from one sample in a study of shared clonotypes between healthy human individuals. The table came from immunoSEQ multiplex PCR; TCRdb's copy has only in-frame clones and leaves some out. This table has 2,500,000 or so clones, 80% to 95% appearing once. Source material: naive CD4+ T cells from PBMCs. The receptors come from a man aged 18 to 30 in good health. Some clones in this sample may be carry-over from other donors' samples. CDR3s include the opening cysteine and the closing phenylalanine or tryptophan. The D gene is left open where the match is weak. The size field is filled for only some rows; it gives once, few, many or a size class.

d_gene | j_gene | v_gene | abundance | CDR3aa | CDR3nt
- | TRBJ1-2 | TRBV6-5 | - | CASSSPGALGGYTF | TGTGCCAGCAGTTCCCCAGGAGCGTTGGGAGGCTACACCTTC
- | TRBJ2-4 | TRBV30 | - | CAWSVSHLNIQYF | TGTGCCTGGAGTGTATCGCACCTCAACATTCAGTACTTC
- | TRBJ2-5 | TRBV7-9 | - | CASSSLWGLKGRQETQYF | TGTGCCAGCAGCTCTCTATGGGGGCTAAAAGGGAGGCAAGAGACCCAGTACTTC
TRBD1 | TRBJ1-4 | TRBV18 | - | CASSPRAGTGGAGTNEKLFF | TGTGCCAGCTCACCACGGGCTGGGACAGGGGGCGCGGGGACTAATGAAAAACTGTTTTTT
TRBD2 | TRBJ2-5 | TRBV28 | - | CASSLAGGGETQYF | TGTGCCAGCAGTTTAGCGGGAGGGGGCGAGACCCAGTACTTC
- | TRBJ1-4 | TRBV19 | - | CASSARSPSGEKLFF | TGTGCCAGTAGTGCTAGGAGTCCGTCAGGGGAAAAACTGTTTTTT
- | TRBJ1-5 | TRBV5-1 | - | CASSLDPNGNQPQHF | TGCGCCAGCAGCTTGGACCCTAATGGCAATCAGCCCCAGCATTTT
TRBD2 | TRBJ2-5 | TRBV6-1 | - | CASSESLVAGGETQYF | TGTGCCAGCAGTGAGAGTCTGGTAGCGGGAGGGGAGACCCAGTACTTC
- | TRBJ2-5 | TRBV5-6 | - | CASSPYGFGTQYF | TGTGCCAGCAGCCCCTACGGGTTCGGGACCCAGTACTTC
TRBD1 | TRBJ2-1 | TRBV2 | once | CASSEEMGQYNEQFF | TGTGCCAGCAGTGAAGAAATGGGACAGTACAATGAGCAGTTCTTC
TRBD2 | TRBJ2-3 | TRBV18 | - | CASSPRLAGGADTQYF | TGTGCCAGCTCACCCCGCCTAGCGGGGGGGGCAGATACGCAGTATTTT
- | TRBJ1-1 | TRBV19 | - | CASSLLGGNTEAFF | TGTGCCAGTAGCCTACTAGGGGGGAACACTGAAGCTTTCTTT
- | TRBJ2-7 | TRBV10-3 | - | CTIRSGTDSYEQYF | TGTACCATCAGATCCGGGACTGATTCCTACGAGCAGTACTTC
- | TRBJ1-2 | TRBV10-2 | - | CASKSPGPNYGYTF | TGCGCCAGCAAGTCTCCAGGGCCCAACTATGGCTACACCTTC
TRBD1 | TRBJ2-4 | TRBV5-1 | - | CASSLEQGVHIQYF | TGCGCCAGCAGCTTGGAACAGGGGGTTCACATTCAGTACTTC